A selection of T cell receptor beta chains follows, all from one sample in a study of immune evolution from preneoplasia to lung adenocarcinoma. Assay: immunoSEQ multiplex PCR; the TCRdb copy retains only in-frame clones and omits some. In the table there are 8,400 or so clones, around 81% of which are singletons. The source material was FFPE invasive lung adenocarcinoma tissue. The receptors originated from a person aged 45-60 years with lung adenocarcinoma. The CDR3 runs from the conserved cysteine through the conserved F or W. Fields, in order: D gene, CDR3 length, clone size, V gene, J gene, CDR3 DNA, CDR3 protein. D genes are given only for firm matches. Part of the rows lack a size; the others show once, few, many or a class for expanded clones.

TRBD1,14,NA,TRBV25-1,TRBJ2-7,TGTGCCAGCAGTGAAGGACAGGGTTATTACGAGCAGTACTTC,CASSEGQGYYEQYF
NA,15,NA,TRBV10-1,TRBJ2-1,TGCGCCAGCAGTGAGTCGGTAAGGCACGGGAATGAGCAGTTCTTC,CASSESVRHGNEQFF
TRBD1,13,NA,TRBV11-2,TRBJ1-6,TGTGCCAGCAGCGCAGAGCCAGGGGGCCCCCTCCACTTT,CASSAEPGGPLHF
TRBD1,15,NA,TRBV10-3,TRBJ1-3,TGTGCCATCAGTGAGTCGGCAGGGGGAGGAAACACCATATATTTT,CAISESAGGGNTIYF
TRBD1,16,NA,TRBV5-1,TRBJ1-2,TGCGCCAGCAGCTTGGGCTCAGGGGGCCCTAACTATGGCTACACCTTC,CASSLGSGGPNYGYTF
NA,15,NA,TRBV6-5,TRBJ2-5,TGTGCCAGCAGTTACTCGAATGGGGGTGGGGAGACCCAGTACTTC,CASSYSNGGGETQYF
TRBD1,15,NA,TRBV28,TRBJ1-1,TGTGCCAGCAGCCTGAGGACAGGGAAGAGCACTGAAGCTTTCTTT,CASSLRTGKSTEAFF
TRBD2,15,NA,TRBV4-2,TRBJ2-1,TGTGCCAGCAGCCAAGCCCAGCGGGAGGCCAATGAGCAGTTCTTC,CASSQAQREANEQFF
NA,15,NA,TRBV7-8,TRBJ2-7,TGTGCCAGCAGCTTAGAATTCGGGTCGGGCTACGAGCAGTACTTC,CASSLEFGSGYEQYF
NA,12,NA,TRBV5-4,TRBJ1-1,TGTGCCAGCAGCCCCGCACGAAGCGGAGCTTTCTTT,CASSPARSGAFF
NA,15,NA,TRBV10-3,TRBJ1-5,TGTGCCATCAGTGAGCGAGGGGGAACCAATCAGCCCCAGCATTTT,CAISERGGTNQPQHF
NA,13,NA,TRBV29-1,TRBJ2-3,TGCAGCGTTGAGCGACCACACACAGATACGCAGTATTTT,CSVERPHTDTQYF
TRBD1,16,NA,TRBV18,TRBJ1-5,TGTGCCAGCTCCCCTAGTAGACAGGGGGTCCATCAGCCCCAGCATTTT,CASSPSRQGVHQPQHF
NA,15,NA,TRBV5-5,TRBJ1-5,TGTGCCAGCAGCTTGGGGGGGACAAATGTGAAGCCCCAGCATTTT,CASSLGGTNVKPQHF
TRBD1,15,NA,TRBV28,TRBJ1-2,TGTGCCAGCAGTCGCCAGGACGAACAGGGGGAGAGCTACACCTTC,CASSRQDEQGESYTF
TRBD2,15,NA,TRBV7-6,TRBJ2-1,TGTGCCAGCATCACTACTAGCGGGAGCGGCAATGAGCAGTTCTTC,CASITTSGSGNEQFF
NA,12,NA,TRBV7-3,TRBJ2-2,TGTGCCAGCAGCTTAGGGCCCGGGGAGCTGTTTTTT,CASSLGPGELFF
NA,15,NA,TRBV2,TRBJ2-5,TGTGCCAGCAGTAACCCCCTACTAGTGAGGGAGACCCAGTACTTC,CASSNPLLVRETQYF
TRBD2,17,NA,TRBV5-4,TRBJ2-3,TGTGCCAGCAGCTACGTTCTAGCGGGGGGGACGTCAGATACGCAGTATTTT,CASSYVLAGGTSDTQYF
NA,13,NA,TRBV27,TRBJ1-5,TGTGCCAGCAGTTACAGGGTCAATCAGCCCCAGCATTTT,CASSYRVNQPQHF
NA,14,NA,TRBV11-1,TRBJ2-5,TGTGCCAGCAGCTTGAGTAGGTCGGTCGAGACCCAGTACTTC,CASSLSRSVETQYF
NA,11,once,TRBV27,TRBJ2-7,TGTGCCATTAGGACAGCCTACGAGCAGTACTTC,CAIRTAYEQYF
NA,14,NA,TRBV11-3,TRBJ2-2,TGTGCCAGCAGCTTGTCAGGGGACACCGGGGAGCTGTTTTTT,CASSLSGDTGELFF
NA,12,NA,TRBV30,TRBJ1-6,TGTGCCTGGAGTTTAACGGGTTCACCCCTCCACTTT,CAWSLTGSPLHF
NA,11,NA,TRBV28,TRBJ1-4,TGTGCCAGCAGTGTGGCAGGGGCGAGGTTTTTT,CASSVAGARFF
NA,14,NA,TRBV5-1,TRBJ2-2,TGCGCCAGCAGCTTGACAGCCGGGACCGGGGAGCTGTTTTTT,CASSLTAGTGELFF
NA,16,NA,TRBV2,TRBJ2-6,TGTGCCAGCAGTGGAGTAGGAAGCTCTGGGGCCAACGTCCTGACTTTC,CASSGVGSSGANVLTF
TRBD2,14,NA,TRBV30,TRBJ2-1,TGTGCCTGGAGTAGACTAGCGGGAAGGGATGAGCAGTTCTTC,CAWSRLAGRDEQFF
NA,18,few,TRBV28,TRBJ1-5,TGTGCCAGCAGTTTCGGCCTTGGTACACTGTATAGCAATCAGCCCCAGCATTTT,CASSFGLGTLYSNQPQHF
NA,15,NA,TRBV30,TRBJ1-3,TGTGCCTGGAGTGACGGGCGGGGGGCCATAAACACCATATATTTT,CAWSDGRGAINTIYF
TRBD2,16,NA,TRBV4-1,TRBJ2-3,TGCGCCAGCAGCCGTGGGACTAGCGGGGCGGAAGATACGCAGTATTTT,CASSRGTSGAEDTQYF
NA,16,NA,TRBV18,TRBJ1-3,TGTGCCAGCTCACCAACCTCCCCAGGGTCAGGAAACACCATATATTTT,CASSPTSPGSGNTIYF
NA,15,NA,TRBV4-1,TRBJ2-7,TGCGCCAGCAGCCAAGATACAGGACAGAGTTACGAGCAGTACTTC,CASSQDTGQSYEQYF
NA,18,NA,TRBV5-1,TRBJ2-2,TGCGCCAGCAGCCCCCTCCCCGGTGGTAGCATCGGCACCGGGGAGCTGTTTTTT,CASSPLPGGSIGTGELFF
TRBD1,14,NA,TRBV19,TRBJ1-1,TGTGCCAGTAGTCAAGGACAGGGCTATGATGAAGCTTTCTTT,CASSQGQGYDEAFF
NA,13,NA,TRBV11-2,TRBJ1-6,TGTGCCAGCAGCTCCGACAGAGACTCACCCCTCCACTTT,CASSSDRDSPLHF
NA,12,NA,TRBV6-5,TRBJ1-5,TGTGCCAGCAGTTACAGTATTCAGCCCCAGCATTTT,CASSYSIQPQHF
TRBD1,14,NA,TRBV6-1,TRBJ1-2,TGTGCCAGCAGTGAAGCGACAGGGGGGGGCGGCTACACCTTC,CASSEATGGGGYTF
NA,13,NA,TRBV2,TRBJ1-5,TGTGCCAGCAGCTCCGGTGGGAATCAGCCCCAGCATTTT,CASSSGGNQPQHF
NA,15,few,TRBV5-1,TRBJ2-3,TGCGCCAGCAGCGACTCCGGGACCCTCACAGATACGCAGTATTTT,CASSDSGTLTDTQYF
NA,21,NA,TRBV21-1,TRBJ2-3,TGTGCCAGCAGCAATAACGGACAGAGCAAACTTTTTAGAACCCGCACAGATACGCAGTATTTT,CASSNNGQSKLFRTRTDTQYF
NA,17,once,TRBV5-6,TRBJ2-5,TGTGCCAGCAGCTTGGCCGGAGGGGGGGCCTCGGGAGAGACCCAGTACTTC,CASSLAGGGASGETQYF